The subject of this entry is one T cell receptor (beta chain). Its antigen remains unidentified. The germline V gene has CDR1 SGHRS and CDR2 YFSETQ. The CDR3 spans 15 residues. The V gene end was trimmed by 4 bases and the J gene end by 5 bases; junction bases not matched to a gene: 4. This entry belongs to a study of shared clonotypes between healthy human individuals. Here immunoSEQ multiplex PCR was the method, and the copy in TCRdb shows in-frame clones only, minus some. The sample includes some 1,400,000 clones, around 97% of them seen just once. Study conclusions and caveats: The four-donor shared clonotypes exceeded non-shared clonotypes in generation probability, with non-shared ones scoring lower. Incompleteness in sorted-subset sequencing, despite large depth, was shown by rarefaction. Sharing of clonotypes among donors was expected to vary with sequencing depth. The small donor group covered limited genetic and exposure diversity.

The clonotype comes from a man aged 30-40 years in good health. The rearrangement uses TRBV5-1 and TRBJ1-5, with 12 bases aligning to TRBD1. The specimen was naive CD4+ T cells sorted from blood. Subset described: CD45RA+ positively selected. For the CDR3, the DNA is TGCGCCAGCAGCCCGGGACAGGGGGCAGATCAGCCCCAGCATTTT. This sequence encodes CASSPGQGADQPQHF.